This T cell receptor beta chain appears in the sequencing data of a study of naive and memory T cell subsets (dated by TCRdb to 2015 to 2018). Describing the broader study: An open-source, UMI-based TCR alpha and beta sequencing pipeline was applied to sorted naive and memory peripheral blood T cell subsets. The functional CMV T cell responses agreed completely with IgG serology results. RNA was DNase-treated and reverse transcribed with TCR constant-region primers, mostly using SuperScript III. What the study reported, not specific to this receptor: Clonotypes were defined as single alpha or beta chain sequences, not paired alpha/beta receptors. A few larger clonotypes were present in naive repertoires, particularly the CD8 repertoires, and these clonotypes were possibly memory cells re-expressing CD45RA. The repertoire findings for the naive and memory subsets could not be validated, as no ground truth was available. In both CD4 and CD8 cells, a rise in Gini index and a fall in Shannon and inverse Simpson diversity were observed from naive through CM, EM and EMRA. Once error correction was done, more than 95% of naive TCR sequences showed up just once, which made the naive abundance distributions much steeper than those of the memory subsets. TCR abundance followed a power law with an exponent that was different for naive and memory subsets but consistent across the three individuals. RNA-based TCR counts may be affected by expression changes linked to T cell activation and differentiation.

Separate amplification of TCR alpha and beta chain libraries was performed from the second PCR step onward. Donor CMV status was determined by IFNgamma production from CD4+ T cells after overnight stimulation of fresh PBMCs with CMV viral lysate. Miltenyi beads were used first to positively select CD4 T cells, and CD8 T cells were then positively selected from the CD4-negative fraction. After staining for CD3, CD4, CD8, CD45RA, CD27 and a live/dead dye, cells were sorted on a BD Aria II into four subsets based on CD45RA and CD27. Blood came from a few healthy volunteers, each fractionated into CD4 and CD8 T cells and then into four differentiation subsets. Approximately 130 ml of peripheral blood was drawn per donor, and PBMC were isolated by Ficoll-Paque PLUS density-gradient centrifugation. Sorted cells were lysed in RLT buffer, after which RNA was extracted using a Qiagen RNeasy kit and stored at -80 degrees C.

The CDR3 numbers 14 residues from cysteine through phenylalanine. The retained sequence is limited to the CDR3, 42 bases, with the frame set at the first base. CDR1 and CDR2, per the germline V gene (reference sequence), are DFQATT and SNEGSKA. V has 7 bases trimmed and J has 10 bases trimmed; junction bases matching no gene number 16. The library came from UMI-ligation and nested PCR. An equimolar mix of two oligonucleotides covering both TRBC1 and TRBC2 was used as the beta constant-region primer. Four rounds of PCR, combining the SP2 primer with nested alpha and beta constant-region primers, were used to amplify the ligated cDNA. T4 RNA ligase 1 ligated a single-stranded oligonucleotide carrying the SP2 primer and a 12-nucleotide UMI to the cDNA 3' end. The ligation reaction was kept at 16 degrees C for about 18-24 hours. To avoid over-amplification, PCR2 was usually performed as a SYBR Green qPCR and halted once a predetermined threshold was reached. All purifications after the first were performed with Agencourt AMPure XP magnetic beads. Libraries were quantified by Qubit and checked on a TapeStation, where a main peak was expected near 650 bp. Pooled libraries were sequenced on an Illumina MiSeq using v2 2x251 paired-end kits, and typically roughly 0.85-2.1 million reads were obtained per sample. Libraries were pooled at 4 nM per sample, and roughly 4.5-8% PhiX was added to improve cluster recognition. In the authors' own workflow: Decombinator assigned V and J genes to Demultiplexor-processed FASTQ reads by tag matching, allowing a single base-pair mismatch. UMIs were used by Collapsinator to correct both sequencing errors and frequency errors arising from PCR heterogeneity. TCRs were translated and CDR3s were extracted from the conserved cysteine to the FGXG phenylalanine by CDR3Translator, with non-productive sequences being flagged. Gini, Shannon entropy and inverse Simpson indices were computed after subsampling the repertoires to the same number of UMI-defined TCRs. Within the linear range, a power law was fitted by maximum likelihood to the distributions of clonotype abundance. Similar UMI counts, unique TCR numbers and clonal distributions were obtained with the pipeline and with MIGEC on one naive CD8 sample. One analysis removed from the naive repertoire any naive TCRs that were also present in any memory subset from the same donor. A set of several thousand CMV-associated CDR3 sequences, compiled from VDJdb and a published dataset, was used to search the repertoires. Starting from the raw public reads, TCRdb applied fastp trimming at Q25, assembled clones with MiXCR and retained in-frame beta chains. For every CDR3 protein sequence, its rows merge into one entry that carries the most common genes and DNA. TCRdb's processing, not the authors', yielded these V and J calls. The table for this sample lists about 90,000 distinct CDR3 sequences; approximately 10% of them were counted only once. Around 0.13% of the sample is in the top ten clones.

This clonotype has more than one count but fewer than ten. No antigen is known for it. No base-level quality is on record; no much larger clone is a single base apart. Specimen: naive CD4+ T cells from blood. Sample cell subset or site, as interpreted from the label and publication: naive T cells, CD45RA high CD27+. The chain joins TRBV20-1 to TRBJ1-1; TRBD1 fits 9 bases in the junction. This clonotype was obtained from a human donor in good health. The bases are TGCAGTGTCACGGCGGGACAGGGTTTCCTGGGAGCTTTCTTT. The encoded protein is CSVTAGQGFLGAFF.